Shown below are 25 T cell receptor beta chains from a single sample sequenced in a study of OX40 agonist ivuxolimab in advanced cancers. Profiled with immunoSEQ multiplex PCR; TCRdb holds only in-frame clones, not every one. Of about 86,000 clones in the sample, more than 80% were seen once. The source was CD4+ or CD8+ T cells sorted from blood, collected in a trial of the OX40 agonist ivuxolimab. The receptors shown here come from an adult with an advanced solid tumor such as melanoma, head and neck, liver or kidney cancer.

The V and J genes are TRBV27 and TRBJ2-1, with 10 positions matching TRBD2. Germline CDR1 and CDR2: MNHEY and SMNVEV (reference sequence). There are 18 residues in the CDR3. V dropped 5 bases and J dropped 7; count of bases not matched to a gene: 17. CDR3 DNA: TGTGCCAGCAGTAAACGTCCCGGGACTAGCGCCTCTGGTAATGAGCAGTTCTTC. The encoded protein is CASSKRPGTSASGNEQFF.

The chain has TRBV27 and TRBJ2-7; TRBD1 might be the D (5 bases). V was shortened by 1 base and J by 3 bases, with 10 bases between the two germline ends. Germline CDR1 MNHEY, CDR2 SMNVEV (reference sequence). This CDR3 spans 14 amino acids. CDR3 sequence (DNA): TGTGCCAGCAGTTTATTAGGGGAAGGCTACGAGCAGTACTTC. It encodes CASSLLGEGYEQYF.

The genes are TRBV7-3 and TRBJ2-5, with 13 bases aligning to TRBD2. The V and J ends lost 5 bases and 5 bases, in that order; junction bases with no gene match: 5. Germline CDR1 and CDR2: SGHTA and FQGTGA. The CDR3 covers 15 residues. The CDR3, as DNA: TGTGCCAGCAGCCTCGGACTAGCGGGAGTGGAGACCCAGTACTTC. It codes for CASSLGLAGVETQYF.

V usage is TRBV4-1 and J usage is TRBJ2-7; maybe TRBD2 (6 bases). The CDR3 covers 14 residues. Trimming took 1 base from V and 3 from J, leaving 10 bases between them. CDR1 is MGHRA and CDR2 is YSYEKL in the germline V gene. CDR3 protein: CASSQVGRYYEQYF. The CDR3 nucleotides are TGCGCCAGCAGCCAAGTGGGGAGGTACTACGAGCAGTACTTC.

This sequence joins TRBV5-1 and TRBJ1-4, with no clear D. Trimming shortened V by 1 base and J by 7 bases, and 11 bases separated the two germline ends. CDR1 and CDR2 (germline): SGHRS, YFSETQ. The CDR3 has 14 residues. CDR3 coding DNA: TGCGCCAGCAGCTTGCTCGGGTTGGCTGAAAAACTGTTTTTT. Residues: CASSLLGLAEKLFF.

This chain joins TRBV18 and TRBJ1-4; no definite D call. Germline V gene lookup returns CDR1 KGHSH and CDR2 LQKENI. With 6 bases removed from V and 6 bases from J, the gap between germline ends came to 14 bases. CDR3 length equals 14 residues. The CDR3 here is CASSRPGWDEKLFF. Here the CDR3 DNA reads TGTGCCAGCTCGCGACCGGGGTGGGATGAAAAACTGTTTTTT.

The chain combines TRBV7-9 with TRBJ2-4; D could derive from TRBD1 or TRBD2 (5 bases each). The CDR3 extends over 16 amino acids. Germline loops: CDR1 SEHNR, CDR2 FQNEAQ (reference sequence). V was shortened by 1 base and J by 3 bases, with 13 bases between the two germline ends. In nucleotides, the CDR3 is TGTGCCAGCAGCTTAGGGCTGGGGGTAGACAAAAACATTCAGTACTTC. Translating it yields CASSLGLGVDKNIQYF.

This clone showed up just once. DNA for the CDR3: TGTGCCAGCAGTGAGCGGCACCCGGGGGCCAACGTCCTGACTTTC. Translated: CASSERHPGANVLTF. This chain connects TRBV2 to TRBJ2-6; D remains ambiguous. The CDR3 has 15 residues. V gave up 3 bases and J gave up 4 bases, with 10 bases separating them. The germline V gene encodes CDR1 SNHLY and CDR2 FYNNEI.

The gene calls are TRBV9 and TRBJ2-1, with unresolved D. Per germline, CDR1 SGDLS and CDR2 YYNGEE. The V end was cut by 0 bases, the J end by 0 bases, with 13 bases between. This CDR3 spans 17 amino acids. CDR3 loop: CASSVGSSRLSYNEQFF. CDR3 bases: TGTGCCAGCAGCGTAGGCAGTAGCCGTCTCTCCTACAATGAGCAGTTCTTC. Looking up the rest from reference TRBV9 and TRBJ2-1 gives the full variable domain: DSGVTQTPKHLITATGQRVTLRCSPRSGDLSVYWYQQSLDQGLQFLIQYYNGEERAKGNILERFSAQQFPDLHSELNLSSLELGDSALYFCASSVGSSRLSYNEQFFGPGTRLTVL.

The chain carries TRBV11-3 and TRBJ2-5; 15 nucleotides align to TRBD2. V lost 1 base and J lost 7; bases outside the gene matches: 4. The CDR3 is 16 residues long. CDR1 and CDR2 from the germline V gene are SGHNT and YENEEA. The CDR3 reads CASSLGTSGRAGTQYF. Here the CDR3 DNA reads TGTGCCAGCAGCTTAGGGACTAGCGGGAGGGCCGGGACCCAGTACTTC.

V usage is TRBV28 and J usage is TRBJ2-3; TRBD2 matches 9 bases. The CDR3 is made up of 17 amino acids. V was clipped by 6 bases and J by 2 bases; unmatched bases: 12. CDR1 and CDR2 (germline): MDHEN, SYDVKM. The CDR3 DNA is TGTGCCAGCAGGGGCAGCGAAGCGGGAGGAACCACAGATACGCAGTATTTT. Protein product: CASRGSEAGGTTDTQYF.

The V and J genes are TRBV11-2 and TRBJ2-7, with 12 bases lining up with TRBD2. Unmatched junction bases numbered 6, after V lost 5 bases and J lost 4 bases. This CDR3 comprises 15 residues. Germline V lookup: CDR1 SGHAT, CDR2 FQNNGV. CDR3 protein: CASSLGLAGRYEQYF. CDR3 nucleotides: TGTGCCAGCAGCCTAGGACTAGCGGGAAGGTACGAGCAGTACTTC.

CDR3 residues: CASSSTLETQYF. DNA of the CDR3: TGTGCCAGCAGCTCTACCCTGGAGACCCAGTACTTC. The rearrangement links TRBV7-9 to TRBJ2-5; the D is unclear. CDR1 and CDR2 (germline): SEHNR, FQNEAQ (reference sequence). This CDR3 contains 12 residues. Trimming shortened V by 4 bases and J by 5 bases, and 8 bases separated the two germline ends.

This chain connects TRBV6-1 to TRBJ1-5; D not certain. The CDR3 spans 14 residues. The V gene's germline CDR1 is MNHNS and CDR2 SASEGT. Trimming took off 10 bases at V and 6 bases at J, with 19 bases between the two ends. The CDR3 DNA follows: TGTGCCACCTCCACACCAGAGGGCGGTCAGCCCCAGCATTTT. This codes for CATSTPEGGQPQHF.

V is TRBV30 and J is TRBJ1-1; a weak D match, TRBD1 (6 bases). Looked up from germline, CDR1 is GTSNPN and CDR2 is SVGIG (reference sequence). Trimming cost V 0 bases and J 0 bases, with 11 bases left between them. This CDR3 contains 15 residues. The CDR3 reads CAWSVQGRMNTEAFF. The CDR3 DNA reads as TGTGCCTGGAGTGTACAGGGCAGGATGAACACTGAAGCTTTCTTT.

This clone has a single count. The J gene is TRBJ1-1, the V gene TRBV27, with D unclear. The CDR3 contains 13 residues. The germline gives CDR1 MNHEY, CDR2 SMNVEV (reference sequence). V lost 0 bases to trimming and J lost 0 bases, with 2 bases between them. In DNA form, the CDR3 reads TGTGCCAGCAGTTTATCTGTGAACACTGAAGCTTTCTTT. This gives the protein CASSLSVNTEAFF.

The chain uses TRBV5-1 and TRBJ1-1; D remains ambiguous. The V gene lost 0 bases and the J gene lost 0 bases, with 18 bases spanning the gap. Germline CDR1 and CDR2: SGHRS and YFSETQ. This CDR3 is built from 18 residues. CDR3 DNA sequence: TGCGCCAGCAGCTTGGAGCCAGTGGGTGGTCTCATGAACACTGAAGCTTTCTTT. Its translation is CASSLEPVGGLMNTEAFF.

The chain recombines TRBV4-2 with TRBJ2-3; 12 nucleotides match TRBD2. Germline CDR1 is LGHNA and CDR2 is YNFKEQ. The CDR3 sequence is 16 residues long. Trimming removed 4 bases from V and 0 bases from J; junction bases left unmatched: 2. CDR3: CASSPGTSGSTDTQYF. The CDR3 DNA follows: TGTGCCAGCAGCCCGGGGACTAGCGGGAGCACAGATACGCAGTATTTT.

This chain links TRBV19 with TRBJ1-6; TRBD1 aligns across 7 bases. The germline V gene encodes CDR1 LNHDA and CDR2 SQIVND (reference sequence). V shed 5 bases, J shed 7 bases, and the junction held 14 bases outside the gene matches. This CDR3 is built from 17 residues. The CDR3 bases are TGTGCCAGTAGTGGCGGAGGAGGGGGCGGAGGAAATTCACCCCTCCACTTT. It translates to CASSGGGGGGGNSPLHF.

The chain carries TRBV11-2 and TRBJ2-7; a possible D gene is TRBD2 (6 bases). Trimming shortened V by 5 bases and J by 2 bases, and 10 bases separated the two germline ends. This CDR3 has 13 residues. Germline CDR1 and CDR2: SGHAT and FQNNGV. CDR3 in DNA: TGTGCCAGCAGCATCGGGACTGCCTACGAGCAGTACTTC. Its translation: CASSIGTAYEQYF.

Here the CDR3 DNA reads TGTGCCAGCAGTCCACCGGGACATCGATTCAGCGGGGGGCAGTATTTT. It is translated as CASSPPGHRFSGGQYF. The V call is TRBV7-9, the J call TRBJ2-3, with TRBD2 matching 8 bases. CDR1 is SEHNR and CDR2 is FQNEAQ in the germline V gene (reference sequence). This CDR3 is built from 16 residues. Trimming removed 6 bases from V and 11 bases from J; junction bases left unmatched: 19.

J is TRBJ2-1 and V is TRBV4-2, with a possible D match to TRBD2 (5 bases). In germline, CDR1 is LGHNA, CDR2 YNFKEQ. V shed 1 base and J shed 6 bases, with 13 bases lying between them. The CDR3 extends over 15 amino acids. The CDR3 region is CASSQGVTGTNEQFF. The CDR3 coding sequence is TGTGCCAGCAGCCAAGGGGTGACGGGAACCAATGAGCAGTTCTTC.

The chain uses TRBV7-3 and TRBJ2-7; D gene uncertain. V gave up 0 bases and J gave up 7 bases, with 10 bases separating them. The length of the CDR3 is 13 residues. The germline V gene has CDR1 SGHTA and CDR2 FQGTGA. CDR3 sequence (DNA): TGTGCCAGCAGCTTAACGTTGAGTACAGAGCAGTACTTC. It translates to CASSLTLSTEQYF.

This clone came up a few times. The chain joins TRBV28 to TRBJ2-7; D unresolved. The CDR3 is 12 amino acids. Trimming cost V 8 bases and J 3 bases, with 11 bases left between them. The germline gives CDR1 MDHEN, CDR2 SYDVKM. The CDR3 is CASGSRLYEQYF. CDR3 coding DNA: TGTGCCAGCGGTTCGCGGCTCTACGAGCAGTACTTC.

This clone came up once. The chain joins TRBV28 to TRBJ2-7; TRBD2 might be the D (5 bases). The CDR3 is 14 residues long. Germline V gene lookup returns CDR1 MDHEN and CDR2 SYDVKM. The V gene lost 7 bases and the J gene lost 0 bases, with 13 bases spanning the gap. The CDR3: CASTAYRDSYEQYF. CDR3 coding DNA: TGTGCCAGCACCGCCTATCGGGACTCCTACGAGCAGTACTTC.